The 13 T cell receptor beta chains in this list originate from one sample, sequenced in a study of blood T cell repertoires in COVID-19. Profiling relied on immunoSEQ multiplex PCR, and the TCRdb table lists in-frame clones only, not all of them. Of fewer than 500,000 clones in the sample, over 75% were seen once. Sequencing used PBMCs or T cells enriched from blood (not recorded which). Every receptor here comes from a woman aged 30 to 39 with acute COVID-19.

About this clone: Different DNA sequences within this sample yield the same CDR3. In DNA form, the CDR3 reads TGTGCCAGCAGCTTAGGGGGGGATGAGCAGTTCTTC. This codes for CASSLGGDEQFF. The chain links TRBV11-3 to TRBJ2-1; the D gene is possibly TRBD2 (6 bases). The length of the CDR3 is 12 residues. Germline V lookup: CDR1 SGHNT, CDR2 YENEEA. Trimming pared 1 base from V and 8 bases from J, leaving 6 bases between. Complete variable domain (other parts from reference TRBV11-3 and TRBJ2-1): EAGVVQSPRYKIIEKKQPVAFWCNPISGHNTLYWYLQNLGQGPELLIRYENEEAVDDSQLPKDRFSAERLKGVDSTLKIQPAELGDSAVYLCASSLGGDEQFFGPGTRLTVL.

V is TRBV6-5 and J is TRBJ2-7, with no clear D. This CDR3 spans 16 amino acids. V gave up 2 bases and J gave up 1 base, with 15 bases separating them. CDR1 and CDR2 from the germline V gene are MNHEY and SVGAGI. The CDR3 is CASSYETSGRSYEQYF. CDR3 nucleotides: TGTGCCAGCAGTTACGAGACTTCTGGCCGATCCTACGAGCAGTACTTC.

This clone was picked up one time. The chain recombines TRBV7-8 with TRBJ2-7; the match to TRBD2 covers 7 bases. The trim removed 3 bases at V and 2 bases at J, leaving 4 bases unmatched. This CDR3 region has 14 residues. Germline CDR1 and CDR2: SGHVS and FQNEAQ. CDR3 protein: CASSFREGPYEQYF. DNA for the CDR3: TGTGCCAGCAGCTTTAGGGAGGGTCCCTACGAGCAGTACTTC.

The V call is TRBV2, the J call TRBJ2-7, with D maybe TRBD1 (5 bases). The length of the CDR3 is 16 residues. Germline loops: CDR1 SNHLY, CDR2 FYNNEI. V was clipped by 4 bases and J by 5 bases, with 21 bases between them. DNA of the CDR3: TGTGCCAGCAGTGGAGGTGGTCAAGGGGCCTTGGACGAGCAGTACTTC. Amino acid sequence: CASSGGGQGALDEQYF.

This chain links TRBV2 with TRBJ1-2; 7 bases align to TRBD1. Trimming cost V 6 bases and J 5 bases; bases outside gene matches: 9. This CDR3 has 14 amino acids. CDR1 and CDR2 from the germline V gene are SNHLY and FYNNEI. This chain's CDR3 is CASSQQGLGYGYTF. DNA for the CDR3: TGTGCCAGCAGCCAACAGGGGTTGGGATATGGCTACACCTTC. The entire variable domain, with the rest obtained from reference TRBV2 and TRBJ1-2, is as follows: EPEVTQTPSHQVTQMGQEVILRCVPISNHLYFYWYRQILGQKVEFLVSFYNNEISEKSEIFDDQFSVERPDGSNFTLKIRSTKLEDSAMYFCASSQQGLGYGYTFGSGTRLTVV.

The chain couples TRBV18 to TRBJ1-1, with 7 positions matching TRBD1. CDR1 is KGHSH, CDR2 LQKENI, per germline. With V trimmed by 1 base and J by 3 bases, 2 bases remained unmatched. This CDR3 has 14 residues. CDR3 in DNA: TGTGCCAGCTCACCACAACAGGGGCACACTGAAGCTTTCTTT. It yields the protein CASSPQQGHTEAFF. Looking up the rest from reference TRBV18 and TRBJ1-1 gives the full variable domain: NAGVMQNPRHLVRRRGQEARLRCSPMKGHSHVYWYRQLPEEGLKFMVYLQKENIIDESGMPKERFSAEFPKEGPSILRIQQVVRGDSAAYFCASSPQQGHTEAFFGQGTRLTVV.

The chain uses TRBV7-8 and TRBJ1-2; 9 positions match TRBD1. The CDR3 is made up of 14 amino acids. CDR1 and CDR2 from the germline V gene are SGHVS and FQNEAQ. V was pared by 5 bases and J by 7 bases, with 8 bases of the junction left unmatched. CDR3 protein: CASSQDRGGRGYTF. The DNA of the CDR3 is TGTGCCAGCAGCCAAGACAGGGGGGGTCGTGGCTACACCTTC.

This chain joins TRBV4-1 and TRBJ2-5, with D maybe TRBD1 (6 bases). V lost 0 bases and J 2 bases, leaving 13 bases between the germline ends. Germline V lookup: CDR1 MGHRA, CDR2 YSYEKL. This CDR3 is 16 amino acids long. In nucleotides, the CDR3 is TGCGCCAGCAGCCAAGAGTCTACAGGGCATCAAGAGACCCAGTACTTC. It is translated as CASSQESTGHQETQYF.

The rearrangement joins TRBV10-3 to TRBJ1-1; D not certain. Trimming removed 0 bases from V and 1 base from J, with 9 bases in between. CDR1 ENHRY and CDR2 SYGVKD come from the germline V gene. CDR3 size: 15 residues. CDR3 coding DNA: TGTGCCATCAGTGAGTCGCGAGACAAGAACACTGAAGCTTTCTTT. This gives the protein CAISESRDKNTEAFF.

The V and J genes are TRBV7-9 and TRBJ1-2, with 7 bases identical to TRBD1. V shed 1 base, J shed 13 bases, and the junction held 9 bases outside the gene matches. Germline-derived CDR1 and CDR2 are SEHNR and FQNEAQ (reference sequence). The CDR3 totals 13 residues. CDR3 DNA sequence: TGTGCCAGCAGCTTAGAGACAGGGCTGGGGTGCACCTTC. It yields the protein CASSLETGLGCTF.

The chain recombines TRBV5-8 with TRBJ1-2, with a tentative D call TRBD1 (5 bases). This CDR3 contains 14 residues. V shed 5 bases and J shed 6 bases, with 17 bases lying between them. Germline CDR1 and CDR2: SGHTS and YDEGEE. The CDR3 region is CASRSGLGGDGYTF. CDR3 sequence (DNA): TGTGCCAGCAGATCCGGGCTTGGGGGGGATGGCTACACCTTC.

The chain is built from TRBV5-1 and TRBJ2-1; D gene unclear. The germline V gene has CDR1 SGHRS and CDR2 YFSETQ. This CDR3 is 15 amino acids long. The germline V and J ends were trimmed by 2 bases and 1 base, with 10 bases remaining between them. Written as DNA, the CDR3 is TGCGCCAGCAGCTTTCCCCGTCTTTCCTACAATGAGCAGTTCTTC. It encodes CASSFPRLSYNEQFF. The full variable domain, completed using reference TRBV5-1 and TRBJ2-1, is KAGVTQTPRYLIKTRGQQVTLSCSPISGHRSVSWYQQTPGQGLQFLFEYFSETQRNKGNFPGRFSGRQFSNSRSEMNVSTLELGDSALYLCASSFPRLSYNEQFFGPGTRLTVL.

The V and J genes are TRBV4-1 and TRBJ1-2, with a weak D call TRBD1 (5 bases). Germline loops: CDR1 MGHRA, CDR2 YSYEKL. Trimming removed 2 bases from V and 2 bases from J, with 9 bases in between. This CDR3 contains 14 residues. CDR3 loop: CASSQTTVNYGYTF. The DNA for the CDR3 is TGCGCCAGCAGCCAAACGACAGTCAACTATGGCTACACCTTC.